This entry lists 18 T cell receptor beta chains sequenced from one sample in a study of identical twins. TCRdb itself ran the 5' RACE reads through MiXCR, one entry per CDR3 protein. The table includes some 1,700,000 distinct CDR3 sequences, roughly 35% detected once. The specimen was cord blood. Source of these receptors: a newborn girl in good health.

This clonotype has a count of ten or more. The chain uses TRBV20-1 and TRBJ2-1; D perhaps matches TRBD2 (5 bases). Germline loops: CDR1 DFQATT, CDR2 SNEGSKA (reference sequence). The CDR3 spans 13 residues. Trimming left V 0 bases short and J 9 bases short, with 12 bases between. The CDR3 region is CSARDGNEGEQFF. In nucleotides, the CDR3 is TGCAGTGCTAGAGATGGTAATGAGGGTGAGCAGTTCTTC.

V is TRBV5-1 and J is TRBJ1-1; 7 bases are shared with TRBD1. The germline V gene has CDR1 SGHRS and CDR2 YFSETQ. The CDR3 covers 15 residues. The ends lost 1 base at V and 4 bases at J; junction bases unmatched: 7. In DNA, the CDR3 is TGCGCCAGCAGCTTGAGGGCAGGGGGGATCACTGAAGCTTTCTTT. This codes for CASSLRAGGITEAFF.

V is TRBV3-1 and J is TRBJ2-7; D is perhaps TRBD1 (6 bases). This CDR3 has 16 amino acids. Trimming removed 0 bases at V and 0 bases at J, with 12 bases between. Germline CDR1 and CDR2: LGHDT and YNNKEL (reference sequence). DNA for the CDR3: TGTGCCAGCAGCCAAGATCAGACAGGCGGCTCCTACGAGCAGTACTTC. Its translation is CASSQDQTGGSYEQYF.

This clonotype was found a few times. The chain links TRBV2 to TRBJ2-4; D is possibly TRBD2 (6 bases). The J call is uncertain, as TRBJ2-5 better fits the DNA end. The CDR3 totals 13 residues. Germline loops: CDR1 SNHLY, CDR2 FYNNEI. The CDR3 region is CASSFKRVETQYF. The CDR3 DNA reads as TGTGCCAGCAGTTTCAAGCGGGTTGAGACCCAGTACTTC.

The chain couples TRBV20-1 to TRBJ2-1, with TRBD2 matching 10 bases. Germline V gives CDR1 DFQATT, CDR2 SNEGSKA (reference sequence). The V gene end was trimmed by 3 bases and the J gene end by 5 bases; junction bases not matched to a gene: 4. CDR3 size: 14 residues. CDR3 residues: CSAREGLANNEQFF. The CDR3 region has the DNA TGCAGTGCTAGGGAGGGACTAGCGAACAATGAGCAGTTCTTC.

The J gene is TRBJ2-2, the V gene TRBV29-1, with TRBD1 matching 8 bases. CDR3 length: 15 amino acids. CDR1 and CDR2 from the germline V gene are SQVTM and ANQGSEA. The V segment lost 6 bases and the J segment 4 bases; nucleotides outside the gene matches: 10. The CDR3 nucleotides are TGCAGCGTCGGAAAAAACAGGGGGACCACCGGGGAGCTGTTTTTT. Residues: CSVGKNRGTTGELFF.

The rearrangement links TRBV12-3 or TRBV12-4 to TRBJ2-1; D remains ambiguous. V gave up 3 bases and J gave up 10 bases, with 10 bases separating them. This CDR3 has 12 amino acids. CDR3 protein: CASSLMGWEQFF. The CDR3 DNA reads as TGTGCCAGCAGTTTGATGGGTTGGGAGCAGTTCTTC.

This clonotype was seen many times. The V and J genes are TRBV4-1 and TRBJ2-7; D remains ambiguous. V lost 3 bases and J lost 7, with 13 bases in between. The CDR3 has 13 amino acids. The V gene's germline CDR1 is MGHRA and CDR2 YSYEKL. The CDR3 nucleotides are TGCGCCAGCAGCCATCTACTTGATAAGGAGCAGTACTTC. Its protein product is CASSHLLDKEQYF.

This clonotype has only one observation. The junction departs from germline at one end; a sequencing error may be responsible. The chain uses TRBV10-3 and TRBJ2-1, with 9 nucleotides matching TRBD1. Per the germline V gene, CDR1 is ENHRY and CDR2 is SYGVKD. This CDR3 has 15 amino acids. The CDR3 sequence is CAISETGGSYDEQFF. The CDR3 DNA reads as TGTGCCATCAGTGAAACAGGGGGCTCCTACGATGAGCAGTTCTTC.

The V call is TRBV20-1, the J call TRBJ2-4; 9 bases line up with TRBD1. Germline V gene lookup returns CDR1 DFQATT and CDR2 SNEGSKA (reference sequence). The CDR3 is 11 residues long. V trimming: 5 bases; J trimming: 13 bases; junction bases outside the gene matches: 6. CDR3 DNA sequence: TGCAGTGCTGGGACAGGGAACGCGCAGTACTTC. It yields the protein CSAGTGNAQYF.

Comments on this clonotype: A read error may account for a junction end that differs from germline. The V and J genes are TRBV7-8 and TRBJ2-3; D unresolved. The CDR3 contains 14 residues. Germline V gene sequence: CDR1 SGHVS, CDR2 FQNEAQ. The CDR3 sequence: CAGSLHSRTDTQYF. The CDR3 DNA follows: TGTGCCGGCAGCTTGCACTCCCGCACAGATACGCAGTATTTT. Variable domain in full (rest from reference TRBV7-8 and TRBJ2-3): GAGVSQSPRYKVAKRGQDVALRCDPISGHVSLFWYQQALGQGPEFLTYFQNEAQLDKSGLPSDRFFAERPEGSVSTLKIQRTQQEDSAVYLCAGSLHSRTDTQYFGPGTRLTVL.

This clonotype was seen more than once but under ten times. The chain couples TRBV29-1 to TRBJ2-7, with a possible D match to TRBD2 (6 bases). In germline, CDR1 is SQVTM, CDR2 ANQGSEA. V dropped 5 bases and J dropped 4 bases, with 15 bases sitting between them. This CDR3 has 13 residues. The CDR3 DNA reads TGCAGCGTTTCCCGGGGTAGCGGATACGAGCAGTACTTC. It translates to CSVSRGSGYEQYF.

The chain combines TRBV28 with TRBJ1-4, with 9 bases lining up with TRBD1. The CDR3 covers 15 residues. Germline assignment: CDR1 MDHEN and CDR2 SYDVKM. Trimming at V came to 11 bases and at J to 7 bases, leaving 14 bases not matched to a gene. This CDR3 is CAASAPGQGVEKLFF. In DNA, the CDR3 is TGTGCCGCGAGCGCCCCGGGACAGGGAGTTGAAAAACTGTTTTTT.

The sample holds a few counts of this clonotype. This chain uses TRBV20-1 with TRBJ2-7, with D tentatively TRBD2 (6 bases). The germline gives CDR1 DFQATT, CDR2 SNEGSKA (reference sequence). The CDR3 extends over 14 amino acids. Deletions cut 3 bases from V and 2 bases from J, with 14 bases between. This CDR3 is CSARRRGTTYEQYF. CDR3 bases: TGCAGTGCTAGGCGGCGGGGAACTACCTACGAGCAGTACTTC.

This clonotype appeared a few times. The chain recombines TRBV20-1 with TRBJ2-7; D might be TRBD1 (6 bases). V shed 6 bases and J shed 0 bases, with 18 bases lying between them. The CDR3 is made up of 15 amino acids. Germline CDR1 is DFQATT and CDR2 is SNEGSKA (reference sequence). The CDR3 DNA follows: TGCAGTGCGAGCCGCCGGGACACGCTCTCCTACGAGCAGTACTTC. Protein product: CSASRRDTLSYEQYF.

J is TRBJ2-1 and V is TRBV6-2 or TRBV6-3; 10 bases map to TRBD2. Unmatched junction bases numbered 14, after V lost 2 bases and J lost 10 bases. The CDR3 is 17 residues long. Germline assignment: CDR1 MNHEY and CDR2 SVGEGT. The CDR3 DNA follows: TGTGCCAGCAGTTACGTACTAGCGGGATTCCTCTCCTACGAGCAGTTCTTC. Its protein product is CASSYVLAGFLSYEQFF.

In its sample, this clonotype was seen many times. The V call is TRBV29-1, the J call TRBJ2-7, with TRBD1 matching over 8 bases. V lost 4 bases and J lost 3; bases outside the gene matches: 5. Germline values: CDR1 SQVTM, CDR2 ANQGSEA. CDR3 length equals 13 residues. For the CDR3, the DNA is TGCAGCGTTGCAGGACAGGGCAACTACGAGCAGTACTTC. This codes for CSVAGQGNYEQYF.

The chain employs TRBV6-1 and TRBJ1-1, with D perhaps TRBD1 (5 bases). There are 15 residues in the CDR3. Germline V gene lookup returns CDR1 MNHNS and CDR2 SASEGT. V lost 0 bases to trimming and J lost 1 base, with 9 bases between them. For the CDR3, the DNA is TGTGCCAGCAGTGAAGCGCCAGGGACGAACACTGAAGCTTTCTTT. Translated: CASSEAPGTNTEAFF.